This entry is about one TCR beta chain. Antigen unknown. The sample is drawn from a study of T cell repertoires in cytomegalovirus infection. Study as a whole: Both recently identified HLA-C-restricted and well-studied HLA-B-restricted CMV epitopes were used in the study. Public TCR beta signature analysis indicated the presence of both CMV infection and matching HLA type. Regarding the study as a whole: Clonotype analysis showed dominance of the ex vivo response by HLA-C-restricted CMV-specific TCR beta clonotypes. The study identified carriers of CMV plus the relevant HLA from cumulative public TCR beta family frequency.

One entry per CDR3 protein, called by TCRdb with MiXCR from the reads. Of about 920,000 distinct CDR3 sequences in the sample, roughly 30% were seen once. This material consisted of cultured CD8+ T cells from PBMCs, taken from culture after CMV antigen stimulation. The TCR comes from a human donor in good health (CMV status not recorded). Some clones in this sample may be carry-over from other donors' samples.

CDR3 bases: TGTGCCAGTGGACGGGACTACACCGGGGAGCTGTTTTTT. This translates into CASGRDYTGELFF. The J gene is TRBJ2-2, the V gene TRBV19; the D gene is possibly TRBD2 (6 bases). Germline V gives CDR1 LNHDA, CDR2 SQIVND (reference sequence). Trimming cost V 8 bases and J 3 bases, with 10 bases left between them. This CDR3 comprises 13 residues.